Below, 24 T cell receptor beta chains from the same sample are listed, as sequenced in a study of Ad26.COV2.S vaccination and SARS-CoV-2 variants. Noted treatment: some 20 received Ad26.COV2.S at low or high dose, single or two shots; about 5 received placebo; per-sample allocation not given. The study sampled participants on day 63 after the first vaccine or placebo injection. Profiling relied on immunoSEQ multiplex PCR, and the TCRdb table lists in-frame clones only, not all of them. The table includes about 680,000 clones, roughly 90% detected once. The sequencing here drew on peripheral blood, taken in a trial of Ad26.COV2.S vaccine versus placebo. Source of these receptors: a person between 18 and 59 years old who received the Ad26.COV2.S COVID-19 vaccine or a placebo.

CDR3 region: CASGDRAGGTEAFF. As DNA, the CDR3 is TGTGCCAGCGGAGACAGGGCGGGAGGCACTGAAGCTTTCTTT. The chain combines TRBV21-1 with TRBJ1-1. TRBV21-1 is assigned pseudogene status. The CDR3 has 14 amino acids.

This sequence joins TRBV3-1 (or the pseudogene TRBV3-2) and TRBJ2-7, with 10 nucleotides matching TRBD1. The length of the CDR3 is 15 residues. Germline CDR1 and CDR2: LGHDT and YNNKEL (reference sequence). The V and J ends lost 4 bases and 2 bases, in that order; junction bases with no gene match: 5. CDR3 in amino acids: CASSPSDRGTYEQYF. The CDR3 DNA follows: TGTGCCAGCAGCCCGTCGGACAGGGGGACCTACGAGCAGTACTTC.

The rearrangement links TRBV7-8 to TRBJ2-2; tentatively, D is TRBD1 (6 bases). Deletions cut 5 bases from V and 1 base from J, with 11 bases between. The CDR3 has 15 amino acids. Germline values: CDR1 SGHVS, CDR2 FQNEAQ. The CDR3 coding sequence is TGTGCCAGCAGCCCCTGGACAGTGAACACCGGGGAGCTGTTTTTT. Translating gives CASSPWTVNTGELFF. Full variable domain (outside the CDR3, taken from reference TRBV7-8 and TRBJ2-2): GAGVSQSPRYKVAKRGQDVALRCDPISGHVSLFWYQQALGQGPEFLTYFQNEAQLDKSGLPSDRFFAERPEGSVSTLKIQRTQQEDSAVYLCASSPWTVNTGELFFGEGSRLTVL.

This clone turned up a few times. This sequence joins TRBV2 and TRBJ2-7; 8 nucleotides align to TRBD1. The V and J ends lost 6 bases and 3 bases, in that order; junction bases with no gene match: 4. CDR3 length: 13 residues. From germline, CDR1 is SNHLY and CDR2 FYNNEI. Written as DNA, the CDR3 is TGTGCCAGCAGCAGACAGGGGCTCTACGAGCAGTACTTC. Protein product: CASSRQGLYEQYF.

The chain joins TRBV7-9 to TRBJ2-5; 10 positions agree with TRBD1. V was clipped by 6 bases and J by 3 bases; unmatched bases: 4. Germline values: CDR1 SEHNR, CDR2 FQNEAQ (reference sequence). The CDR3 length is 14 residues. In DNA, the CDR3 is TGTGCCAGCAGGGCCGGGACAGGGGAAGAGACCCAGTACTTC. As protein: CASRAGTGEETQYF. Supplemented by reference TRBV7-9 and TRBJ2-5, the full variable domain reads DTGVSQNPRHKITKRGQNVTFRCDPISEHNRLYWYRQTLGQGPEFLTYFQNEAQLEKSRLLSDRFSAERPKGSFSTLEIQRTEQGDSAMYLCASRAGTGEETQYFGPGTRLLVL.

Only one count was recorded for this clone. This chain joins TRBV12-3 or TRBV12-4 and TRBJ1-2, with 8 nucleotides matching TRBD1. V shed 1 base, J shed 5 bases, and the junction held 0 bases outside the gene matches. The CDR3 runs 13 residues. The CDR3 sequence is CASSLGTGYGYTF. In DNA, the CDR3 is TGTGCCAGCAGTTTAGGGACAGGGTATGGCTACACCTTC.

The V call is TRBV30, the J call TRBJ2-3, with 11 bases matching TRBD1. This CDR3 has 17 residues. Germline lookup yields CDR1 GTSNPN and CDR2 SVGIG (reference sequence). V shed 0 bases, J shed 3 bases, and the junction held 8 bases outside the gene matches. CDR3 DNA sequence: TGTGCCTGGAGTGTCTTGGACAGGGGGCTCGTGACAGATACGCAGTATTTT. It codes for CAWSVLDRGLVTDTQYF.

This chain connects TRBV6-2 or TRBV6-3 to TRBJ2-4, with 7 bases aligning to TRBD2. This CDR3 region has 15 residues. Germline trimming cut 2 bases from V and 8 bases from J; bases unmatched to any gene: 9. Germline V gene data show CDR1 as MNHEY and CDR2 as SVGEGT. The CDR3 DNA reads as TGTGCCAGCAGTTACGGGCTTTTTGGGGGGGACATTCAGTACTTC. Translating gives CASSYGLFGGDIQYF.

The rearrangement joins TRBV24-1 to TRBJ2-1; 7 positions agree with TRBD1. The CDR3 has 16 amino acids. CDR1 is KGHDR, CDR2 SFDVKD, per germline. After removal of 3 bases from V and 10 bases from J, the junction contained 14 bases not matched to a gene. In nucleotides, the CDR3 is TGTGCCACCAGTGATCCCAGACAGGGATCGGACGCGGAGCAGTTCTTC. Its protein is CATSDPRQGSDAEQFF.

The chain uses TRBV7-2 and TRBJ1-1, with a possible D match to TRBD1 (5 bases). Germline V CDR1 and CDR2: SGHTA, FQGNSA. Trimming left V 3 bases short and J 1 base short, with 9 bases between. This CDR3 region has 14 residues. CDR3 sequence: CASSLGVGNTEAFF. The DNA for the CDR3 is TGTGCCAGCAGCTTGGGGGTTGGGAACACTGAAGCTTTCTTT.

The chain has TRBV7-2 and TRBJ2-1, with 14 bases lining up with TRBD2. Germline CDR1 is SGHTA and CDR2 is FQGNSA. The J segment lost 9 bases and the V segment lost 5 bases, leaving 6 bases of the junction unmatched. The CDR3 spans 15 residues. The CDR3 bases are TGTGCCAGCAGCCTGACTAGCGGGAGGGGGGTTGAGCAGTTCTTC. It is translated as CASSLTSGRGVEQFF. Filled out from reference TRBV7-2 and TRBJ2-1, the complete variable domain reads GAGVSQSPSNKVTEKGKDVELRCDPISGHTALYWYRQSLGQGLEFLIYFQGNSAPDKSGLPSDRFSAERTGGSVSTLTIQRTQQEDSAVYLCASSLTSGRGVEQFFGPGTRLTVL.

V is TRBV6-5 and J is TRBJ1-2; no clear D. V was pared by 8 bases and J by 0 bases, with 7 bases between. Germline assignment: CDR1 MNHEY and CDR2 SVGAGI. CDR3 length equals 12 residues. In DNA form, the CDR3 reads TGTGCCAGCGGTATAGCTAACTATGGCTACACCTTC. This gives the protein CASGIANYGYTF.

The chain recombines TRBV20-1 with TRBJ2-7, with TRBD1 as a possible D gene (5 bases). Trimming removed 5 bases at V and 4 bases at J, with 9 bases between. The germline V gene has CDR1 DFQATT and CDR2 SNEGSKA (reference sequence). CDR3 size: 11 residues. DNA of the CDR3: TGCAGTGCTGGACACAAGTACGAGCAGTACTTC. It translates to CSAGHKYEQYF.

The rearrangement joins TRBV27 to TRBJ2-2; TRBD2 matches at 9 bases. The CDR3 has 17 residues. Losses at the gene ends were 2 bases for V and 3 bases for J; bases not matched to a gene: 7. From germline, CDR1 is MNHEY and CDR2 SMNVEV (reference sequence). CDR3 region: CASSLGREGLDTGELFF. The CDR3 DNA sequence: TGTGCCAGCAGTTTAGGGCGGGAGGGCCTGGACACCGGGGAGCTGTTTTTT.

J is TRBJ1-5 and V is TRBV15, with 7 positions matching TRBD1. The germline CDR1 and CDR2 sequences are LNHNV and YYDKDF (reference sequence). The CDR3 spans 16 residues. The V segment lost 3 bases and the J segment 5 bases; nucleotides outside the gene matches: 10. The chain's CDR3 is CATSRDLAGGDQPQHF. CDR3 bases: TGTGCCACCAGCAGGGATCTGGCAGGGGGAGATCAGCCCCAGCATTTT.

V gene TRBV18 combines with J gene TRBJ2-5; D perhaps matches TRBD2 (5 bases). The V end lost 2 bases, the J end lost 1 base, and 11 bases lay between the germline ends. Germline CDR1 reads KGHSH; CDR2 reads LQKENI. CDR3 length: 15 residues. The CDR3 spells CASSPNGGFQETQYF. The CDR3 region has the DNA TGTGCCAGCTCACCAAACGGCGGGTTCCAAGAGACCCAGTACTTC.

The CDR3 bases are TGTGCCAGAGGGAAGACTAGCGGGTCTCAAGAGACCCAGTACTTC. This translates into CARGKTSGSQETQYF. The genes are TRBV7-5 and TRBJ2-5; the D call of TRBD2 is as the table states it, not checked on the DNA. TRBV7-5 is marked as a pseudogene. The CDR3 is made up of 15 amino acids.

This rearrangement joins TRBV5-1 to TRBJ2-3; TRBD1 agrees at 8 bases. The CDR3 covers 15 residues. V shed 2 bases and J 5 bases; nucleotides not matched to a gene: 7. Germline lookup yields CDR1 SGHRS and CDR2 YFSETQ. The CDR3, as DNA: TGCGCCAGCAGCTTCGGACAGGGTGCCGGAGATACGCAGTATTTT. This encodes CASSFGQGAGDTQYF.

J is TRBJ2-2 and V is TRBV24-1, with TRBD1 matching 8 bases. The CDR3 is 16 residues long. The germline V gene encodes CDR1 KGHDR and CDR2 SFDVKD. The ends lost 5 bases at V and 7 bases at J; junction bases unmatched: 11. CDR3 region: CATSGAATGGFGELFF. CDR3 nucleotides: TGTGCCACCAGTGGGGCGGCAACAGGGGGATTCGGGGAGCTGTTTTTT.

In DNA, the CDR3 is TGTGCCAGCAGCTTAGAGGGGACCCGCTCCTACGAGCAGTACTTC. Translated: CASSLEGTRSYEQYF. The J gene is TRBJ2-7, the V gene TRBV7-2; perhaps D is TRBD1 or TRBD2 (5 bases each). The CDR3 has 15 amino acids. Germline values: CDR1 SGHTA, CDR2 FQGNSA. V was pared by 1 base and J by 0 bases, with 10 bases between.

The chain couples TRBV19 to TRBJ1-1; 7 bases are a match to TRBD1. This CDR3 has 14 residues. After removal of 6 bases from V and 1 base from J, the junction contained 5 bases not matched to a gene. In germline, CDR1 is LNHDA, CDR2 SQIVND (reference sequence). The CDR3 sequence is CASRVTGPNTEAFF. The DNA of the CDR3 is TGTGCCAGTAGAGTGACAGGGCCGAACACTGAAGCTTTCTTT.

This chain uses TRBV4-2 with TRBJ2-5; D tentatively reads TRBD1 or TRBD2 (5 bases each). CDR1 is LGHNA and CDR2 is YNFKEQ in the germline V gene. V lost 4 bases and J lost 2, with 14 bases in between. The CDR3 contains 15 residues. For the CDR3, the DNA is TGTGCCAGCAGCCGTGAACCGGGACGGCAAGAGACCCAGTACTTC. As protein: CASSREPGRQETQYF.

V usage is TRBV6-1 and J usage is TRBJ1-1; weak D call: TRBD1 (5 bases). This CDR3 region has 15 residues. Germline lookup yields CDR1 MNHNS and CDR2 SASEGT. V gave up 3 bases and J gave up 5 bases, with 16 bases separating them. This CDR3 is CASSDPAGRRTEAFF. CDR3 bases: TGTGCCAGCAGTGACCCCGCAGGGAGGAGGACTGAAGCTTTCTTT.

The chain employs TRBV6-5 and TRBJ2-2; D might be TRBD1 (6 bases). CDR1 MNHEY and CDR2 SVGAGI come from the germline V gene. This CDR3 has 14 amino acids. V dropped 6 bases and J dropped 0 bases, with 8 bases sitting between them. The CDR3 coding sequence is TGTGCCAGCAGGGACAGTCCGAACACCGGGGAGCTGTTTTTT. Translating it yields CASRDSPNTGELFF.